The rows below give T cell receptor beta chains drawn from one sample of a study of blood T cell repertoires in COVID-19. Sequencing was performed with immunoSEQ multiplex PCR; in TCRdb, only in-frame clones are kept and a portion is missing. The repertoire includes 150,000 or so clones, over 65% of them detected once, and 4.4% sits in the top ten. Specimen: PBMCs or T cells enriched from blood (not recorded which). The receptor set was obtained from a woman between 45 and 60 years old who had recovered from COVID-19. Both conserved end residues are part of each CDR3. Each record gives: V gene, clone size, J gene, D gene, CDR3 DNA, CDR3 protein. D genes are given only for firm matches. The size of a clone is reported for some rows only, either as once, few or many, or as a class for expanded clones.

v_gene: TRBV6-2/TRBV6-3; abundance: few; j_gene: TRBJ1-5; d_gene: TRBD1; CDR3nt: TGTGCCAGCAGCGAAATCGATACAGGGGTTAGCAATCAGCCCCAGCATTTT; CDR3aa: CASSEIDTGVSNQPQHF
v_gene: TRBV5-1; abundance: NA; j_gene: TRBJ2-1; d_gene: NA; CDR3nt: TGCGCCAGCAGCTTGGCCGGCGACAGCTCCTACAATGAGCAGTTCTTC; CDR3aa: CASSLAGDSSYNEQFF
v_gene: TRBV30; abundance: NA; j_gene: TRBJ1-5; d_gene: NA; CDR3nt: TGTGCCTGGAGTCTCGGGGGGGTACCCCAGCATTTT; CDR3aa: CAWSLGGVPQHF
v_gene: TRBV19; abundance: NA; j_gene: TRBJ1-5; d_gene: NA; CDR3nt: TGTGCCAGTAGCACGTGGGGAGTAGGGCAGCCCCAGCATTTT; CDR3aa: CASSTWGVGQPQHF
v_gene: TRBV6-4; abundance: NA; j_gene: TRBJ1-5; d_gene: TRBD1; CDR3nt: TGTGCCAGCAGTACAGGGGTCCTGGCGGGTCAGCCCCAGCATTTT; CDR3aa: CASSTGVLAGQPQHF
v_gene: TRBV28; abundance: NA; j_gene: TRBJ1-1; d_gene: TRBD1; CDR3nt: TGTGCCAGCAGTCAGGGACAGGGCCCTGAAGCTTTCTTT; CDR3aa: CASSQGQGPEAFF
v_gene: TRBV5-1; abundance: NA; j_gene: TRBJ2-2; d_gene: NA; CDR3nt: TGCGCCAGCCTCCTCGGCGCGGGCACCGGGGAGCTGTTTTTT; CDR3aa: CASLLGAGTGELFF
v_gene: TRBV6-5; abundance: NA; j_gene: TRBJ1-1; d_gene: NA; CDR3nt: TGTGCCAGCAGTTACTTGAGAGCCCTGAACACTGAAGCTTTCTTT; CDR3aa: CASSYLRALNTEAFF
v_gene: TRBV7-9; abundance: NA; j_gene: TRBJ1-6; d_gene: NA; CDR3nt: TGTGCCAGCAGCCCTCAGTATAATTCACCCCTCCACTTT; CDR3aa: CASSPQYNSPLHF
v_gene: TRBV28; abundance: NA; j_gene: TRBJ1-5; d_gene: NA; CDR3nt: TGTGCCAGCAGACCTACAGAGAATCAGCCCCAGCATTTT; CDR3aa: CASRPTENQPQHF
v_gene: TRBV28; abundance: NA; j_gene: TRBJ2-1; d_gene: TRBD2; CDR3nt: TGTGCCAGCAGTCTTAGCGGGGGGAGAGATGAGCAGTTCTTC; CDR3aa: CASSLSGGRDEQFF
v_gene: TRBV7-3; abundance: once; j_gene: TRBJ2-1; d_gene: NA; CDR3nt: TGTGCCAGCAGCTTAGGGGCGCCCTCGGGCAATGAGCAGTTCTTC; CDR3aa: CASSLGAPSGNEQFF
v_gene: TRBV6-2/TRBV6-3; abundance: NA; j_gene: TRBJ1-2; d_gene: NA; CDR3nt: TGTGCCAGCGGCCCAGCACTTAAAACCTATGGCTACACCTTC; CDR3aa: CASGPALKTYGYTF
v_gene: TRBV9; abundance: NA; j_gene: TRBJ2-6; d_gene: NA; CDR3nt: TGTGCCAGCAGCCGGACAGCTGGGGCCAACGTCCTGACTTTC; CDR3aa: CASSRTAGANVLTF
v_gene: TRBV7-2; abundance: NA; j_gene: TRBJ2-3; d_gene: TRBD2; CDR3nt: TGTGCCAGCAGAAATACCGGGACTAGCGGGGGGGGCACAGATACGCAGTATTTT; CDR3aa: CASRNTGTSGGGTDTQYF
v_gene: TRBV9; abundance: NA; j_gene: TRBJ1-1; d_gene: NA; CDR3nt: TGTGCCAGCAGTTGGGAGGGAGGAACTGAAGCTTTCTTT; CDR3aa: CASSWEGGTEAFF
v_gene: TRBV9; abundance: few; j_gene: TRBJ1-4; d_gene: TRBD1; CDR3nt: TGTGCCAGCAGCGTAGGACAGGGGGCGGCGGAAAAACTGTTTTTT; CDR3aa: CASSVGQGAAEKLFF
v_gene: TRBV2; abundance: NA; j_gene: TRBJ1-4; d_gene: NA; CDR3nt: TGTGCCACTCGAACGGGGGTAGTATATGAAAAACTGTTTTTT; CDR3aa: CATRTGVVYEKLFF
v_gene: TRBV6-5; abundance: NA; j_gene: TRBJ1-3; d_gene: NA; CDR3nt: TGTGCCAGCAGTTACTCTTGGGGGCTTGGAAACACCATATATTTT; CDR3aa: CASSYSWGLGNTIYF
v_gene: TRBV7-2; abundance: NA; j_gene: TRBJ2-1; d_gene: NA; CDR3nt: TGTGCCAGCAGCCCCGAGGGGCAGGGGAGGGATGAGCAGTTCTTC; CDR3aa: CASSPEGQGRDEQFF
v_gene: TRBV4-1; abundance: NA; j_gene: TRBJ1-3; d_gene: TRBD1; CDR3nt: TGCGCCAGCAGCCCCCTGCTTGACAGGGTGAGAAACACCATATATTTT; CDR3aa: CASSPLLDRVRNTIYF
v_gene: TRBV7-3; abundance: NA; j_gene: TRBJ1-1; d_gene: NA; CDR3nt: TGTGCCAGCAGCTTAACAGGGGGCACTGAAGCTTTCTTT; CDR3aa: CASSLTGGTEAFF
v_gene: TRBV7-9; abundance: NA; j_gene: TRBJ2-5; d_gene: TRBD1; CDR3nt: TGTGCCAGCAACACCAATCCCCCCAGGACAGGGGATTCCCAAGAGACCCAGTACTTC; CDR3aa: CASNTNPPRTGDSQETQYF
v_gene: TRBV3-1/TRBV3-2; abundance: NA; j_gene: TRBJ2-1; d_gene: NA; CDR3nt: TGTGCCAGCAGCCAAGAGGGACTTGACAATGAGCAGTTCTTC; CDR3aa: CASSQEGLDNEQFF
v_gene: TRBV3-1/TRBV3-2; abundance: NA; j_gene: TRBJ1-2; d_gene: NA; CDR3nt: TGTGCCAGCAGCCGCCTACAGGGACGGAGCCCAATTTACACCTTC; CDR3aa: CASSRLQGRSPIYTF
v_gene: TRBV7-9; abundance: NA; j_gene: TRBJ2-1; d_gene: TRBD1; CDR3nt: TGTGCCAGCAGCTTCCGACAGGGCGCCTACAATGAGCAGTTCTTC; CDR3aa: CASSFRQGAYNEQFF
v_gene: TRBV6-5; abundance: NA; j_gene: TRBJ1-5; d_gene: NA; CDR3nt: TGTGCCAGCGGAACAGCCTTCAATCAGCCCCAGCATTTT; CDR3aa: CASGTAFNQPQHF
v_gene: TRBV27; abundance: NA; j_gene: TRBJ1-3; d_gene: NA; CDR3nt: TGTGCCAGCAGTCTACTGGGCGGAAACACCATATATTTT; CDR3aa: CASSLLGGNTIYF
v_gene: TRBV3-1/TRBV3-2; abundance: NA; j_gene: TRBJ2-2; d_gene: NA; CDR3nt: TGTGCCAGCAGACCCCGAGTGAACACCGGGGAGCTGTTTTTT; CDR3aa: CASRPRVNTGELFF
v_gene: TRBV19; abundance: NA; j_gene: TRBJ1-2; d_gene: TRBD1; CDR3nt: TGTGCCAGTAGTATAGATCACAGGGGACGTTTGCTTGGCTACACCTTC; CDR3aa: CASSIDHRGRLLGYTF
v_gene: TRBV28; abundance: NA; j_gene: TRBJ1-2; d_gene: NA; CDR3nt: TGTGCCAGCAGTAACCGACAGGTCCGAGGCTACACCTTC; CDR3aa: CASSNRQVRGYTF
v_gene: TRBV9; abundance: NA; j_gene: TRBJ2-1; d_gene: NA; CDR3nt: TGTGCCAGCGCCACTTCTGGCGGGATTAATGAGCAGTTCTTC; CDR3aa: CASATSGGINEQFF
v_gene: TRBV5-4; abundance: once; j_gene: TRBJ1-1; d_gene: NA; CDR3nt: TGTGCCAGCAGCTTTAGGGGGGGAGGTTGGACTGAAGCTTTCTTT; CDR3aa: CASSFRGGGWTEAFF
v_gene: TRBV9; abundance: NA; j_gene: TRBJ2-5; d_gene: TRBD1; CDR3nt: TGTGCCAGCAGCGTAACCCCCGGACAGGGGGCGGGAGAGACCCAGTACTTC; CDR3aa: CASSVTPGQGAGETQYF
v_gene: TRBV5-1; abundance: few; j_gene: TRBJ1-2; d_gene: NA; CDR3nt: TGCGCCAGCAGCCAAAGACAGAACTATGGCTACACCTTC; CDR3aa: CASSQRQNYGYTF
v_gene: TRBV5-4; abundance: NA; j_gene: TRBJ1-3; d_gene: NA; CDR3nt: TGTGCCAGCAGCTTCGGCGTAGAGGGCTCTGGAAACACCATATATTTT; CDR3aa: CASSFGVEGSGNTIYF
v_gene: TRBV27; abundance: few; j_gene: TRBJ1-1; d_gene: NA; CDR3nt: TGTGCCAGCAGTTCCGGGGGGGCAGGCACTGAAGCTTTCTTT; CDR3aa: CASSSGGAGTEAFF
v_gene: TRBV20-1; abundance: NA; j_gene: TRBJ1-2; d_gene: NA; CDR3nt: TGCAGTGCTCTAAACAGTCCTGGCTACACCTTC; CDR3aa: CSALNSPGYTF
v_gene: TRBV24-1; abundance: NA; j_gene: TRBJ1-2; d_gene: TRBD1; CDR3nt: TGTGCCACCAGTGACGACAGGGCGGGCTATGGCTACACCTTC; CDR3aa: CATSDDRAGYGYTF
v_gene: TRBV7-9; abundance: NA; j_gene: TRBJ2-5; d_gene: NA; CDR3nt: TGTGCCAGCAGTGGAGGGGACAGACCACAAGAGACCCAGTACTTC; CDR3aa: CASSGGDRPQETQYF
v_gene: TRBV5-6; abundance: NA; j_gene: TRBJ1-1; d_gene: NA; CDR3nt: TGTGCCAGCAGCTTGTCCCATCTGGGCAACACTGAAGCTTTCTTT; CDR3aa: CASSLSHLGNTEAFF
v_gene: TRBV13; abundance: NA; j_gene: TRBJ2-1; d_gene: TRBD2; CDR3nt: TGTGCCAGCAGCCCCGGACTAGCGTATGGGGATGAGCAGTTCTTC; CDR3aa: CASSPGLAYGDEQFF
v_gene: TRBV28; abundance: NA; j_gene: TRBJ1-3; d_gene: TRBD1; CDR3nt: TGTGCCAGCAGTTCAGGGGGTGGAAACACCATATATTTT; CDR3aa: CASSSGGGNTIYF
v_gene: TRBV7-9; abundance: NA; j_gene: TRBJ1-2; d_gene: TRBD1; CDR3nt: TGTGCCAGCAGCCCAACAGGGGGCGCGTATGGCTACACCTTC; CDR3aa: CASSPTGGAYGYTF
v_gene: TRBV5-8; abundance: NA; j_gene: TRBJ1-1; d_gene: NA; CDR3nt: TGTGCCAGCAGCCTAGAGAACCCATCGAACACTGAAGCTTTCTTT; CDR3aa: CASSLENPSNTEAFF
v_gene: TRBV11-3; abundance: once; j_gene: TRBJ2-1; d_gene: TRBD2; CDR3nt: TGTGCCAGCAGCCAAGGGAGGAGCGGGAGTCTCAATGAGCAGTTCTTC; CDR3aa: CASSQGRSGSLNEQFF
v_gene: TRBV27; abundance: NA; j_gene: TRBJ2-5; d_gene: NA; CDR3nt: TGTGCCAGCAGTTTATATCCGGGTAAAGAGACCCAGTACTTC; CDR3aa: CASSLYPGKETQYF
v_gene: TRBV3-1/TRBV3-2; abundance: NA; j_gene: TRBJ2-3; d_gene: TRBD2; CDR3nt: TGTGCCAGCAGCAGGACTAGCGGGGAAATAGATACGCAGTATTTT; CDR3aa: CASSRTSGEIDTQYF
v_gene: TRBV29-1; abundance: NA; j_gene: TRBJ2-5; d_gene: NA; CDR3nt: TGCAGCGTTATCGCACCGACTCTCGGGACCCAGTACTTC; CDR3aa: CSVIAPTLGTQYF
v_gene: TRBV28; abundance: once; j_gene: TRBJ1-2; d_gene: NA; CDR3nt: TGTGCCAGCAGTCTCCGAGCCTATGGCTACACCTTC; CDR3aa: CASSLRAYGYTF
v_gene: TRBV28; abundance: NA; j_gene: TRBJ1-1; d_gene: TRBD1; CDR3nt: TGTGCCAGCAGTTTCCCCGGGACAGGGGGCACTGAAGCTTTCTTT; CDR3aa: CASSFPGTGGTEAFF
v_gene: TRBV5-4; abundance: once; j_gene: TRBJ1-1; d_gene: TRBD1; CDR3nt: TGTGCCAGCAGCGGTTGGGACAGGCGTGAAGCTTTCTTT; CDR3aa: CASSGWDRREAFF
v_gene: TRBV3-1/TRBV3-2; abundance: NA; j_gene: TRBJ1-1; d_gene: NA; CDR3nt: TGTGCCAGCAGCCCGCAATCCAGGGACACTGAAGCTTTCTTT; CDR3aa: CASSPQSRDTEAFF
v_gene: TRBV5-5; abundance: once; j_gene: TRBJ1-1; d_gene: NA; CDR3nt: TGTGCCAGCAGCCAAACTAGACAGGTGGGGGCTGAAGCTTTCTTT; CDR3aa: CASSQTRQVGAEAFF